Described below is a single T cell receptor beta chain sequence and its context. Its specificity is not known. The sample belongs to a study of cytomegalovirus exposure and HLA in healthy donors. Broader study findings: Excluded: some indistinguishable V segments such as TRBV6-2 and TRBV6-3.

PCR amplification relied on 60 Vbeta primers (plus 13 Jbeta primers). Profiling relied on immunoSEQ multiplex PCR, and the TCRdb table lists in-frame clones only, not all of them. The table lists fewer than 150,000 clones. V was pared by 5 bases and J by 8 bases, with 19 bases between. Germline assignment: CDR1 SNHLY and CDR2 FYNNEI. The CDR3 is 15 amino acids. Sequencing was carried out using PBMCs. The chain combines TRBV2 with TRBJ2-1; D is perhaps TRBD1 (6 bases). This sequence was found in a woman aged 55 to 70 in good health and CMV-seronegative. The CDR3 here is CASSIGQGWIDEQFF. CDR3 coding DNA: TGTGCCAGCAGTATCGGTCAGGGGTGGATCGATGAGCAGTTCTTC.